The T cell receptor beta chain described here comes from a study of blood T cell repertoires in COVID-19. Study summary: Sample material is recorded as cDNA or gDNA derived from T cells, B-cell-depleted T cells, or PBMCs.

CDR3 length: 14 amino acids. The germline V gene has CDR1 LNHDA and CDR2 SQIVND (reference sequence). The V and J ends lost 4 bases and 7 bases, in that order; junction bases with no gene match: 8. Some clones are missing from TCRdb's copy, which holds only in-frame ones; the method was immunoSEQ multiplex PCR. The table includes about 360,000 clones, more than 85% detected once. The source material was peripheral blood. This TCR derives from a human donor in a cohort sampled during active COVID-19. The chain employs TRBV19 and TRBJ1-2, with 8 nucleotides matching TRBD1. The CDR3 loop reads CASSRQDRVTGYTF. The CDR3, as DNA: TGTGCCAGTAGTAGGCAGGACAGGGTGACTGGCTACACCTTC.